Each of the 23 T cell receptor beta chains below was sequenced from the same sample in a study of T cell responses to AZD1222 COVID-19 vaccine. TCRdb's table, derived via immunoSEQ multiplex PCR, lists solely in-frame clones and lacks some. The table records 100,000 to 150,000 clones, 80% to 90% of them present only once. This material consisted of peripheral blood, taken on day 0 of AZD1222 vaccination. The receptors stem from an adult in good health.

This sequence joins TRBV19 and TRBJ2-1; D is unclear. V shed 6 bases and J shed 8 bases, with 8 bases lying between them. The CDR3 covers 11 residues. Germline V CDR1 and CDR2: LNHDA, SQIVND (reference sequence). DNA for the CDR3: TGTGCCAGTAGCCCCCACGATGAGCAGTTCTTC. It codes for CASSPHDEQFF.

This clone was seen just once. The genes are TRBV28 and TRBJ2-3, with D perhaps matching TRBD2 (5 bases). Germline V gives CDR1 MDHEN, CDR2 SYDVKM. CDR3 length: 16 amino acids. The V end was cut by 5 bases, the J end by 5 bases, with 20 bases between. Here the CDR3 reads CASSLGREGWEDTQYF. The CDR3 DNA reads TGTGCCAGCAGTCTCGGACGCGAGGGCTGGGAAGATACGCAGTATTTT.

The rearrangement joins TRBV13 to TRBJ1-2; 8 bases are a match to TRBD1. Per the germline V gene, CDR1 is PRHDT and CDR2 is FYEKMQ (reference sequence). V was pared by 5 bases and J by 4 bases, with 9 bases of the junction left unmatched. CDR3 length: 15 residues. Written as DNA, the CDR3 is TGTGCCAGCAGCACTATACTACAGGGGGGCTATGGCTACACCTTC. Protein product: CASSTILQGGYGYTF.

V gene TRBV21-1 combines with J gene TRBJ2-2; the table names TRBD1, a call not compared with the DNA. TRBV21-1 is designated a pseudogene. This CDR3 has 18 residues. The CDR3 DNA reads TGTGCCAGCGAAGGCGGAAGGGCAGGGGGCATTCGGTCCGGGGAGCTGTTTTTT. Translating it yields CASEGGRAGGIRSGELFF.

This chain uses TRBV7-8 with TRBJ2-5; D is undetermined. CDR1 is SGHVS, CDR2 FQNEAQ, per germline. V lost 1 base and J lost 4, with 10 bases in between. The CDR3 consists of 14 residues. The CDR3 sequence is CASSLDDIRETQYF. The CDR3, as DNA: TGTGCCAGCAGCTTAGATGACATCCGAGAGACCCAGTACTTC.

This clone appeared a single time. V gene TRBV10-2 combines with J gene TRBJ2-3; 9 nucleotides match TRBD2. The CDR3 is 15 residues long. Germline V gene data show CDR1 as WSHSY and CDR2 as SAAADI. The V segment lost 3 bases and the J segment 1 base; nucleotides outside the gene matches: 2. The CDR3 nucleotides are TGCGCCAGCAGTGAACTAGCGGGTGGCACAGATACGCAGTATTTT. Translation: CASSELAGGTDTQYF.

The chain carries TRBV5-5 and TRBJ2-7; unclear D gene. The CDR3 loop spans 13 amino acids. V was pared by 0 bases and J by 0 bases, with 4 bases between. The germline gives CDR1 SGHKS, CDR2 YYEKEE (reference sequence). The CDR3 protein is CASSLAGSYEQYF. In nucleotides, the CDR3 is TGTGCCAGCAGCTTGGCCGGCTCCTACGAGCAGTACTTC.

The CDR3 sequence: CASSLTGGMNTEAFF. CDR3 nucleotides: TGTGCCAGCAGCTTGACAGGGGGAATGAACACTGAAGCTTTCTTT. J is TRBJ1-1 and V is TRBV5-6, with 8 bases fitting TRBD1. The V and J ends lost 1 base and 0 bases, in that order; junction bases with no gene match: 2. Germline CDR1 reads SGHDT; CDR2 reads YYEEEE. The CDR3 spans 15 residues.

This clone appeared once. This sequence joins TRBV11-2 and TRBJ2-7; possible D gene TRBD2, 6 bases. From germline, CDR1 is SGHAT and CDR2 FQNNGV. CDR3 length equals 14 residues. V lost 5 bases to trimming and J lost 5 bases, with 16 bases between them. CDR3 nucleotide sequence: TGTGCCAGCAGCCCCATCCCCGGGAGTCACGAGCAGTACTTC. It yields the protein CASSPIPGSHEQYF.

The chain couples TRBV12-3 or TRBV12-4 to TRBJ2-7; D is undetermined. The CDR3 is made up of 12 amino acids. Trimming took off 4 bases at V and 5 bases at J, with 9 bases between the two ends. The CDR3 spells CASSWSQDEQYF. The CDR3 DNA is TGTGCCAGCAGTTGGAGCCAGGACGAGCAGTACTTC.

This clone has just one count. The chain uses TRBV10-3 and TRBJ2-1, with a tentative D call TRBD2 (6 bases). Per germline, CDR1 ENHRY and CDR2 SYGVKD. V was shortened by 8 bases and J by 6 bases, with 17 bases between the two germline ends. CDR3 size: 14 residues. The CDR3 sequence: CAIGRRAGSNEQFF. CDR3 coding DNA: TGTGCCATCGGGCGACGAGCGGGCTCCAATGAGCAGTTCTTC.

This chain joins TRBV19 and TRBJ2-3, with 11 nucleotides matching TRBD2. This CDR3 is built from 16 residues. Germline CDR1 and CDR2: LNHDA and SQIVND (reference sequence). With V trimmed by 5 bases and J by 2 bases, 6 bases remained unmatched. The CDR3: CASSALAGASTDTQYF. The CDR3 DNA follows: TGTGCCAGTAGTGCACTAGCGGGGGCTTCCACAGATACGCAGTATTTT.

J is TRBJ2-7 and V is TRBV6-5; the D gene is possibly TRBD2 (6 bases). Looked up from germline, CDR1 is MNHEY and CDR2 is SVGAGI. V lost 2 bases and J lost 2, with 10 bases in between. The CDR3 loop spans 14 amino acids. The CDR3 nucleotides read TGTGCCAGCAGTTACGGGACTCCGGCCTACGAGCAGTACTTC. This encodes CASSYGTPAYEQYF.

This clone was found once. One junction end does not reproduce the germline sequence, and a read error may be involved. The V gene is TRBV6-5, the J gene TRBJ2-1; D is unclear. Per the germline V gene, CDR1 is MNHEY and CDR2 is SVGAGI. The CDR3 covers 10 residues. The CDR3 bases are TGTGCCAGCTGGAGCAGGTCGTTAGTCTTC. It encodes CASWSRSLVF.

CDR3 sequence reads: CASSGSKTQYF. In DNA form, the CDR3 reads TGTGCCAGCAGTGGGTCCAAGACCCAGTACTTC. The genes are TRBV28 and TRBJ2-5; D gene ambiguous. The CDR3 loop spans 11 amino acids. With 5 bases removed from V and 6 bases from J, the gap between germline ends came to 7 bases. Germline assignment: CDR1 MDHEN and CDR2 SYDVKM.

This sequence joins TRBV9 and TRBJ2-1; tentatively, D is TRBD2 (6 bases). Germline V gene lookup returns CDR1 SGDLS and CDR2 YYNGEE. The CDR3 is 14 amino acids. The V and J ends lost 7 bases and 8 bases respectively, with 19 bases between them. CDR3 DNA sequence: TGTGCCAGCCACCCCCTATCGGGAGCGGATGAGCAGTTCTTC. It specifies CASHPLSGADEQFF.

The chain is built from TRBV5-4 and TRBJ1-1, with 9 nucleotides matching TRBD1. CDR1 SGHNT and CDR2 YYREEE come from the germline V gene (reference sequence). J was trimmed by 1 base and V by 4 bases; bases with no gene match: 5. The CDR3 consists of 15 residues. This chain's CDR3 is CASSQRQGGNTEAFF. CDR3 in DNA: TGTGCCAGCAGCCAGAGACAGGGGGGGAACACTGAAGCTTTCTTT.

This clone was seen a handful of times. The chain has TRBV28 and TRBJ2-7; weak D call: TRBD2 (8 bases). V lost 6 bases, J lost 3 bases, and 18 bases lay in between. CDR3 size: 15 residues. The V gene's germline CDR1 is MDHEN and CDR2 SYDVKM. The CDR3 loop reads CASSRGGAGGYEQYF. CDR3 DNA: TGTGCCAGCAGCCGGGGGGGTGCAGGGGGCTACGAGCAGTACTTC.

The chain has TRBV11-3 and TRBJ2-7; D unclear. Trimming took 1 base from V and 2 from J, leaving 12 bases between them. The CDR3 runs to 15 residues. The V gene's germline CDR1 is SGHNT and CDR2 YENEEA. The chain's CDR3 is CASSLGAVSTYEQYF. In DNA form, the CDR3 reads TGTGCCAGCAGCTTAGGGGCCGTAAGTACCTACGAGCAGTACTTC.

This chain uses TRBV24-1 with TRBJ1-4; 9 nucleotides match TRBD1. Germline assignment: CDR1 KGHDR and CDR2 SFDVKD. Germline trimming cut 2 bases from V and 8 bases from J; bases unmatched to any gene: 8. The CDR3 length is 16 residues. This chain's CDR3 is CATSDYGTGREEKLFF. The CDR3 DNA sequence: TGTGCCACCAGTGATTATGGGACAGGGCGGGAGGAAAAACTGTTTTTT.

V usage is TRBV7-8 and J usage is TRBJ2-3; tentative D call: TRBD1 (7 bases). Deletions cut 5 bases from V and 2 bases from J, with 14 bases between. The CDR3 has 15 residues. Germline V gene data show CDR1 as SGHVS and CDR2 as FQNEAQ. Here the CDR3 DNA reads TGTGCCAGCAGCCCCAGGGGGACTTACACAGATACGCAGTATTTT. Its translation: CASSPRGTYTDTQYF.

V usage is TRBV25-1 and J usage is TRBJ1-1; no clear D. Deletions cut 1 base from V and 11 bases from J, with 17 bases between. This CDR3 comprises 14 residues. From germline, CDR1 is MGHDK and CDR2 SYGVNS. The CDR3 DNA reads TGTGCCAGCAGTGAATTAGTAACCTCGGCGGCGGCTTTCTTT. Amino acid sequence: CASSELVTSAAAFF.

The chain is built from TRBV23-1 and TRBJ2-3, with TRBD2 identical over 10 bases. TRBV23-1 is marked as an open reading frame, function uncertain. Trimming took 3 bases from V and 6 from J; bases not matched to a gene: 9. The CDR3 totals 16 residues. CDR3 bases: TGCGCCAGCAGTCAGGGCAAGCGGGAGGGTATGGATACGCAGTATTTT. Its translation is CASSQGKREGMDTQYF.